This T cell receptor (beta chain) was obtained from a study of metastatic and nonmetastatic thyroid tumors (TCRdb year 2020). For the study in its entirety: For patients with malignant and with benign thyroid disease, the researchers compared repertoires between peripheral blood samples and tumor or nodule tissue samples.

The investigation overall reported the following: TCR beta diversity was reported as significantly higher in malignant tumors than in benign nodules, in both blood and tumor samples.

This clone was recorded many times. The target of this receptor is not known. Per-base qualities were not stored, and no clone one base away is much larger. None of the patients had been given any treatment before thyroid surgery. The study retrospectively analysed patient clinical samples collected from about 2012 to 2018 using T-cell receptor beta sequencing. Receptor amplification or capture employed PCR. Sequencing was performed on an Illumina HiSeq 4000. High-throughput sequencing was used to profile the TCR beta-chain CDR3 region of each patient. Under the source paper's analysis protocol: CDR3 differences across clinicopathological groups were used to build a classifier for discriminating distant-metastatic papillary thyroid cancer patients. To measure repertoire diversity the researchers used the Shannon index, while the Morisita-Horn index served to gauge how similar the tumor and blood repertoires were. The public reads were reprocessed in TCRdb via fastp at Q25 and MiXCR, keeping in-frame beta chains. TCRdb assigned the V and J calls; the authors' analysis was not used. Across this sample there are about 27,000 clones, with roughly 17% seen only once. The ten biggest clones cover 5.5% to 7.5% of the sample.

The sample taken for sequencing was blood. This TCR was recovered from a male donor with papillary thyroid cancer or a benign thyroid nodule (not recorded which). Some clones in this sample may be carry-over from other donors' samples.

The nucleotide sequence reads TGTGCCAGCAGTGAAACCTTTCGGGGCGGGGGCTTCCGTTATGGCTACACCTTC. It translates as CASSETFRGGGFRYGYTF. The chain uses TRBV6-1 and TRBJ1-2; D gene: possibly TRBD1, on 6 matching bases. The V and J ends are trimmed by 2 bases and 5 bases, leaving 24 bases between them. Including the terminal cysteine and phenylalanine, the CDR3 comprises 18 residues. Only CDR3 DNA remains: 54 bases, in frame from the first base. The germline V gene encodes CDR1 MNHNS and CDR2 SASEGT.